One and the same sample provided the 4 T cell receptor beta chains below, sequenced in a study of cytotoxic CD8 clonotypes in ibrutinib-treated CLL. Here immunoSEQ multiplex PCR was the method, and the copy in TCRdb shows in-frame clones only, minus some. The table has 110,000 or so clones, roughly 60% seen once; the top ten hold about 40%. Here the sequenced sample was PBMCs, taken after 24 months of ibrutinib treatment. The receptors stem from a human donor with chronic lymphocytic leukemia.

The chain recombines TRBV29-1 with TRBJ1-1, with unresolved D. From germline, CDR1 is SQVTM and CDR2 ANQGSEA. V was cut by 5 bases and J by 1 base, with 8 bases left in between. CDR3 length: 12 residues. CDR3 loop: CSVRGGNTEAFF. CDR3 sequence (DNA): TGCAGCGTTCGAGGAGGGAACACTGAAGCTTTCTTT. Together with reference TRBV29-1 and TRBJ1-1, the CDR3 gives the full variable domain: SAVISQKPSRDICQRGTSLTIQCQVDSQVTMMFWYRQQPGQSLTLIATANQGSEATYESGFVIDKFPISRPNLTFSTLTVSNMSPEDSSIYLCSVRGGNTEAFFGQGTRLTVV.

This clone was counted only a few times. V and J are TRBV7-3 and TRBJ2-3, with 9 bases fitting TRBD2. From germline, CDR1 is SGHTA and CDR2 FQGTGA. This CDR3 spans 16 amino acids. The V gene end was trimmed by 2 bases and the J gene end by 2 bases; junction bases not matched to a gene: 5. The CDR3 DNA reads as TGTGCCAGCAGCTTAGTAGCGGGGGCGTACACAGATACGCAGTATTTT. It is translated as CASSLVAGAYTDTQYF.

The V and J genes are TRBV19 and TRBJ2-7; TRBD2 matches 11 bases. Trimming took 4 bases from V and 4 from J; bases not matched to a gene: 3. This CDR3 spans 14 amino acids. The germline V gene has CDR1 LNHDA and CDR2 SQIVND (reference sequence). The DNA of the CDR3 is TGTGCCAGTAGTACTAGCGGGGGGTATTACGAGCAGTACTTC. Residues: CASSTSGGYYEQYF. The complete variable domain, with remaining parts taken from reference TRBV19 and TRBJ2-7, reads DGGITQSPKYLFRKEGQNVTLSCEQNLNHDAMYWYRQDPGQGLRLIYYSQIVNDFQKGDIAEGYSVSREKKESFPLTVTSAQKNPTAFYLCASSTSGGYYEQYFGPGTRLTVT.

This clone was detected once. The chain links TRBV19 to TRBJ2-6; TRBD1 aligns across 7 bases. V gave up 10 bases and J gave up 2 bases; unmatched junction bases: 8. CDR1 and CDR2 (germline): LNHDA, SQIVND (reference sequence). This CDR3 has 15 residues. DNA of the CDR3: TGTGCCACAAGACAGGGAAAAACTGGGGCCAACGTCCTGACTTTC. It translates to CATRQGKTGANVLTF.